Detailed here is one TCR beta chain. Its target is not known. Distinct nucleotide sequences in the sample also encode this CDR3. The sample belongs to a study of T cell responses to AZD1222 COVID-19 vaccine. The CDR3 has 15 residues. The germline CDR1 and CDR2 sequences are SGHRS and YFSETQ. V trimming: 4 bases; J trimming: 4 bases; junction bases outside the gene matches: 5. The study, taken as a whole, reports: Females made up more of the donors, who were largely white British, and clonal diversity may have come out too low. The span of vaccine-associated CD4 TCRs extended across spike, with dominance at 160-218 and 743-854.

The repertoire was sequenced with immunoSEQ multiplex PCR; TCRdb's copy has only in-frame clones and lacks some. This sample yields more than 95,000 clones, of which roughly 90% are seen a single time; 1.1% belongs to the top ten. This sequence joins TRBV5-1 and TRBJ2-1, with TRBD2 identical over 10 bases. Specimen: peripheral blood, collected on day 0 of AZD1222 vaccination. This clonotype originated in an adult in good health. CDR3 in amino acids: CASSLGLADYNEQFF. In DNA, the CDR3 is TGCGCCAGCAGCCTCGGACTAGCGGATTACAATGAGCAGTTCTTC.